This T cell receptor (beta chain) stems from a study of T-cell memory formation after mild COVID-19. TCRdb passed the 5' RACE reads through MiXCR, listing each CDR3 protein once. The sample consists of some 330,000 distinct CDR3 sequences, 20% to 25% of them appearing once. The V gene end was trimmed by 5 bases and the J gene end by 5 bases; junction bases not matched to a gene: 8. The CDR3 consists of 15 residues. From germline, CDR1 is MNHEY and CDR2 SVGEGT. This clonotype turned up a few times. Sample: PBMCs or a T cell subset sorted from them (not recorded which). This TCR derives from an adult woman who had mild COVID-19 (a few samples of this study predate the infection). Cell type and time point are not known. The chain joins TRBV6-2 or TRBV6-3 to TRBJ2-1, with 8 bases lining up with TRBD1. For the CDR3, the DNA is TGTGCCAGCAGTCGCAAGGACAGGGACGACAATGAGCAGTTCTTC. Protein sequence: CASSRKDRDDNEQFF.